A single sample gave rise to the 13 T cell receptor beta chains below, sequenced in a study of OX40 agonist ivuxolimab in advanced cancers. TCRdb keeps only in-frame clones here, not all; method: immunoSEQ multiplex PCR. The sample has approximately 29,000 clones, roughly 79% seen once. Source: CD4+ or CD8+ T cells sorted from blood, taken in a trial of the OX40 agonist ivuxolimab. The receptor source for this set is an adult with an advanced solid tumor such as melanoma, head and neck, liver or kidney cancer.

This chain links TRBV2 with TRBJ2-2, with D unclear. V lost 10 bases to trimming and J lost 1 base, with 7 bases between them. Germline V lookup: CDR1 SNHLY, CDR2 FYNNEI. CDR3 size: 12 residues. CDR3: CATTENTGELFF. CDR3 bases: TGTGCCACAACAGAGAACACCGGGGAGCTGTTTTTT.

This clone was counted once. The V and J genes are TRBV19 and TRBJ2-7, with TRBD1 matching over 8 bases. The germline V gene has CDR1 LNHDA and CDR2 SQIVND (reference sequence). With 1 base clipped from V and 5 bases from J, the junction kept 7 bases outside the gene matches. CDR3 length equals 15 residues. The CDR3 here is CASSIGTGRFDEQYF. The DNA for the CDR3 is TGTGCCAGTAGTATAGGGACAGGGAGGTTCGACGAGCAGTACTTC.

This clone qualifies as medium-sized. The chain has TRBV5-6 and TRBJ2-7; no definite D call. The CDR3 loop spans 12 amino acids. From germline, CDR1 is SGHDT and CDR2 YYEEEE. The V and J ends lost 1 base and 3 bases respectively, with 5 bases between them. The CDR3: CASSLSDYEQYF. CDR3 nucleotides: TGTGCCAGCAGCTTGTCGGACTACGAGCAGTACTTC.

In its sample, this clone was seen once. V is TRBV10-2 and J is TRBJ2-4; possibly TRBD2 for D (6 bases). Trimming took off 10 bases at V and 0 bases at J, with 13 bases between the two ends. CDR1 and CDR2 from the germline V gene are WSHSY and SAAADI. This CDR3 comprises 14 residues. In nucleotides, the CDR3 is TGCGCCACCTCGGGAGTTTCAGCCAAAAACATTCAGTACTTC. Translated: CATSGVSAKNIQYF.

The chain couples TRBV7-2 to TRBJ2-3; 15 bases align to TRBD2. Trimming cost V 1 base and J 4 bases; bases outside gene matches: 6. Germline CDR1 and CDR2: SGHTA and FQGNSA. The CDR3 consists of 18 residues. This CDR3 is CASSLVGTSGGMADTQYF. CDR3 coding DNA: TGTGCCAGCAGCTTAGTAGGGACTAGCGGGGGGATGGCAGATACGCAGTATTTT.

The J gene is TRBJ2-2, the V gene TRBV4-1; 11 nucleotides line up with TRBD2. The V gene's germline CDR1 is MGHRA and CDR2 YSYEKL. The CDR3 runs to 17 residues. The J segment lost 2 bases and the V segment lost 7 bases, leaving 9 bases of the junction unmatched. The DNA of the CDR3 is TGCGCCAGCACGGCTAGCGGGGGGAACTACAACACCGGGGAGCTGTTTTTT. It translates to CASTASGGNYNTGELFF.

This chain connects TRBV7-9 to TRBJ2-6; 8 bases match TRBD1. Losses at the gene ends were 5 bases for V and 4 bases for J; bases not matched to a gene: 7. The germline gives CDR1 SEHNR, CDR2 FQNEAQ (reference sequence). This CDR3 has 16 amino acids. The chain's CDR3 is CASSEDRVSGANVLTF. The CDR3 nucleotides read TGTGCCAGCAGCGAGGACAGGGTTTCCGGGGCCAACGTCCTGACTTTC. The variable domain in full, with the rest retrieved from reference TRBV7-9 and TRBJ2-6, is DTGVSQNPRHKITKRGQNVTFRCDPISEHNRLYWYRQTLGQGPEFLTYFQNEAQLEKSRLLSDRFSAERPKGSFSTLEIQRTEQGDSAMYLCASSEDRVSGANVLTFGAGSRLTVL.

The J gene is TRBJ1-3, the V gene TRBV6-6, with D maybe TRBD1 (6 bases). V lost 5 bases and J lost 5, with 13 bases in between. Germline V gene lookup returns CDR1 MNHNY and CDR2 SVGAGI (reference sequence). The CDR3 is made up of 14 amino acids. CDR3 region: CASSRGGLRNTIYF. CDR3 nucleotides: TGTGCCAGCAGTAGGGGGGGCTTGCGAAACACCATATATTTT.

The chain carries TRBV7-2 and TRBJ2-5; TRBD2 might be the D (6 bases). CDR1 and CDR2 from the germline V gene are SGHTA and FQGNSA. This CDR3 is 16 amino acids long. V dropped 1 base and J dropped 3 bases, with 15 bases sitting between them. The CDR3: CASSLVGGLAEETQYF. In DNA, the CDR3 is TGTGCCAGCAGCTTAGTGGGGGGTTTGGCGGAAGAGACCCAGTACTTC.

In its sample, this clone was seen a few times. V gene TRBV11-1 combines with J gene TRBJ2-7; 8 bases are a match to TRBD1. The CDR3 runs to 15 residues. J was trimmed by 5 bases and V by 2 bases; bases with no gene match: 8. The V gene's germline CDR1 is SGHAT and CDR2 FQDESV (reference sequence). CDR3 in amino acids: CASSLRTGSFDEQYF. The CDR3 nucleotides read TGTGCCAGCAGCTTAAGGACAGGGTCATTCGACGAGCAGTACTTC.

The J gene is TRBJ1-2, the V gene TRBV10-3, with D unclear. The germline V gene has CDR1 ENHRY and CDR2 SYGVKD. The CDR3 is 19 amino acids. V gave up 0 bases and J gave up 0 bases, with 20 bases separating them. DNA for the CDR3: TGTGCCATCAGTGAGTCGAGTTTTTACGCCCCTGAGACTAACTATGGCTACACCTTC. It translates to CAISESSFYAPETNYGYTF.

This clone occurred once. The V call is TRBV27, the J call TRBJ1-2, with 7 bases aligning to TRBD1. Germline values: CDR1 MNHEY, CDR2 SMNVEV (reference sequence). The junction had 9 bases not matched to a gene; V was cut back by 1 base and J by 1 base. The length of the CDR3 is 17 residues. The CDR3 nucleotides read TGTGCCAGCAGTTTATACCCGCCCGGACAGGTTAACTATGGCTACACCTTC. It translates to CASSLYPPGQVNYGYTF.

The genes are TRBV18 and TRBJ1-1, with TRBD1 matching over 12 bases. CDR3 size: 14 residues. The V segment lost 6 bases and the J segment 10 bases; nucleotides outside the gene matches: 9. Germline assignment: CDR1 KGHSH and CDR2 LQKENI. The DNA of the CDR3 is TGTGCCAGCTCGGAAGGGACAGGGGGCCTGGGAGCTTTCTTT. Translated: CASSEGTGGLGAFF.